This TCR beta chain derives from a study of T cell responses to AZD1222 COVID-19 vaccine. Points from the study as a whole: Variant regions that are unmutated are reportedly the target of nearly half of spike-specific TCRs.

Clones were read by immunoSEQ multiplex PCR, and TCRdb kept only the in-frame ones, dropping some. This table holds 150,000 to 200,000 clones, about 90% found once. The CDR3 has 14 residues. V was pared by 1 base and J by 4 bases, with 7 bases between. Germline CDR1 and CDR2: MGHRA and YSYEKL. On this clone: What it binds is not known.

The TCR sequence derives from an adult who received the MenACWY meningococcal vaccine as a control. The chain employs TRBV4-1 and TRBJ1-4, with no clear D. This material consisted of peripheral blood, taken 28 days after the second dose of the MenACWY control vaccine. The CDR3: CASSQGLNNEKLFF. In DNA, the CDR3 is TGCGCCAGCAGCCAAGGCCTGAATAATGAAAAACTGTTTTTT.